These T cell receptor beta chains were read from a single sample in a study of blood T cell repertoires in COVID-19. Produced via immunoSEQ multiplex PCR; TCRdb's table is partial and in-frame only. The sample carries about 12,000 clones, 71% recorded once. The sample was peripheral blood. The receptors were gathered from a man in his 60s with COVID-19, enrolled during active disease. The CDR3 runs from the conserved cysteine through the conserved F or W. Fields, in order: J gene, V gene, D gene, clone size, CDR3 DNA, CDR3 protein. A D gene is named only where the DNA matches it firmly. Clone size is shown for a subset of rows, as once, few, many or a class of expanded clone.

>TRBJ2-5|TRBV6-1|NA|few
TGTGCCAGCAGTGAATGGGGCAGGGGGAGGTGGGAGACCCAGTACTTC
CASSEWGRGRWETQYF
>TRBJ2-5|TRBV30|TRBD1|NA
TGTGCCGTCTGGACAGGGGGGACCCAGTACTTC
CAVWTGGTQYF
>TRBJ1-5|TRBV11-3|NA|NA
TGTGCCAGCAGCTTAGTTCTCGGTAGGGGCCATAGCAATCAGCCCCAGCATTTT
CASSLVLGRGHSNQPQHF
>TRBJ1-2|TRBV4-3|TRBD1|NA
TGCGCCAGCAGCCAAGTGGGGACAGGGAATGGTGGTGGCTACACCTTC
CASSQVGTGNGGGYTF
>TRBJ2-3|TRBV27|TRBD2|few
TGTGCCAGCAGTTTACCTAGCGGGGGTTCAGATACGCAGTATTTT
CASSLPSGGSDTQYF
>TRBJ2-3|TRBV4-3|NA|NA
TGCGCCAGCAGCCAAAATTGGGCGACTATCTCTAGCACAGATACGCAGTATTTT
CASSQNWATISSTDTQYF
>TRBJ2-1|TRBV13|NA|NA
TGTGCCAGCAGCTTCATCAGGGAGGACACCTACAATGAGCAGTTCTTC
CASSFIREDTYNEQFF
>TRBJ1-1|TRBV7-6|TRBD1|NA
TGTGCCAGCAGCTTAAGGGACAGGGGAGGGGAGGACACTGAAGCTTTCTTT
CASSLRDRGGEDTEAFF
>TRBJ2-2|TRBV5-6|TRBD2|few
TGTGCCAGCAGCCGGGCGGGAGCCATCACCGGGGAGCTGTTTTTT
CASSRAGAITGELFF
>TRBJ2-7|TRBV29-1|TRBD1|NA
TGCAGCGTGGAAGACAGGGGGCGCAATTACGAGCAGTACTTC
CSVEDRGRNYEQYF
>TRBJ2-5|TRBV5-1|NA|once
TGCGCCAGCAGCTTGGCAGGGGCTCGGGAGACCCAGTACTTC
CASSLAGARETQYF
>TRBJ2-1|TRBV5-1|TRBD2|NA
TGCGCCAGCAGTAGCGGGTTCTACAATGAGCAGTTCTTC
CASSSGFYNEQFF
>TRBJ1-1|TRBV7-8|NA|few
TGTGCCAGCAGCTTCACAGGAAACTCCGAAGCTTTCTTT
CASSFTGNSEAFF
>TRBJ2-1|TRBV15|NA|NA
TGTGCCACCAGCAGAGTATTGTCTGTTACCTACAATGAGCAGTTCTTC
CATSRVLSVTYNEQFF
>TRBJ1-1|TRBV4-1|NA|NA
TGCGCCAGCAGCCAAGTCGGGCACACGACAGCCATGAACACTGAAGCTTTCTTT
CASSQVGHTTAMNTEAFF
>TRBJ1-6|TRBV2|NA|NA
TGTGCCGGCCGACAGTATAATTCACCCCTCCACTTT
CAGRQYNSPLHF
>TRBJ2-6|TRBV30|NA|NA
TGTGCCTGGAGTGTCCAGGGCAACGTCCTGACTTTC
CAWSVQGNVLTF
>TRBJ2-1|TRBV20-1|NA|NA
TGCAGTGCTAGTCCGACTTCCTACAATGAGCAGTTCTTC
CSASPTSYNEQFF
>TRBJ1-1|TRBV2|NA|NA
TGTGCCACCGTGTGGGGGCAGAACACTGAAGCTTTCTTT
CATVWGQNTEAFF
>TRBJ1-1|TRBV10-3|NA|NA
TGTGCCATCTCCGTTCAGGGGAACACTGAAGCTTTCTTT
CAISVQGNTEAFF
>TRBJ2-4|TRBV28|NA|NA
TGTGCCAGCAGCAAGAATCAGATGGCGGGTGGGGCCAAAAACATTCAGTACTTC
CASSKNQMAGGAKNIQYF
>TRBJ1-1|TRBV6-5|NA|few
TGTGCCAGCAGTTCGACAGGGAACACTGAAGCTTTCTTT
CASSSTGNTEAFF
>TRBJ2-6|TRBV7-3|TRBD1|NA
TGTGCCAGCAGGCCGGGACAGGGCTTGGCTGGGGCCAACGTCCTGACTTTC
CASRPGQGLAGANVLTF
>TRBJ2-1|TRBV12-5|TRBD2|NA
TGTGCTAGTGGACTAGCGCCTTCCTACAATGAGCAGTTCTTC
CASGLAPSYNEQFF
>TRBJ1-1|TRBV5-6|NA|NA
TGTGCCAGCAGCTTGCACCTAGGCACTGAAGCTTTCTTT
CASSLHLGTEAFF
>TRBJ1-3|TRBV6-5|NA|few
TGTGCCAGCAGCCCCCCGGGAGCGGGAAACACCATATATTTT
CASSPPGAGNTIYF
>TRBJ2-1|TRBV9|TRBD2|NA
TGTGCCAGCACGGTAGCGGGAGCCCGAGACAATGAGCAGTTCTTC
CASTVAGARDNEQFF
>TRBJ1-2|TRBV4-1|NA|NA
TGCGCCAGCAGCCCCATTAACACAGCTAACTATGGCTACACCTTC
CASSPINTANYGYTF
>TRBJ2-7|TRBV7-8|TRBD1|NA
TGTGCCAGCAGCCTAGACAGGGTGGACGAGCAGTACTTC
CASSLDRVDEQYF
>TRBJ1-6|TRBV4-3|TRBD1|NA
TGCGCCAGCAGCCAAGATGTCGGGGGGACAGGGAGGAATTCACCCCTCCACTTT
CASSQDVGGTGRNSPLHF
>TRBJ1-1|TRBV7-2|NA|NA
TGTGCCAGCAGCTTTGAGACTGAAGCTTTCTTT
CASSFETEAFF
>TRBJ2-3|TRBV7-9|NA|NA
TGTGCCAGCAGCCGAGTTCCATCAGATACGCAGTATTTT
CASSRVPSDTQYF
>TRBJ1-6|TRBV27|NA|few
TGTGCCAGCAGTTTTGTGTATTATGTCCCCCTCCACTTT
CASSFVYYVPLHF
>TRBJ2-1|TRBV28|TRBD1|NA
TGTGCCAGCAGTGGCCGGGACAGGGGGGTACTTGATGAGCAGTTCTTC
CASSGRDRGVLDEQFF
>TRBJ2-3|TRBV19|TRBD2|NA
TGTGCCACGTCTAGCGGGAGAAAAAATACGCAGTATTTT
CATSSGRKNTQYF
>TRBJ1-2|TRBV5-1|NA|few
TGCGCCAGCAGGTCATCCACAACGGGTGGTGGCTACACCTTC
CASRSSTTGGGYTF
>TRBJ2-1|TRBV18|TRBD2|NA
TGTGCCAGCTCCCCTAGAGGAACTAGCGGGGCGAGCTCCTACAATGAGCAGTTCTTC
CASSPRGTSGASSYNEQFF
>TRBJ2-2|TRBV5-1|NA|NA
TGCGCCAGCAGCTTGGGTCTTAACACCGGGGAGCTGTTTTTT
CASSLGLNTGELFF